This TCR beta chain comes out of a study of vaccination and CD4 T cells after COVID-19. Study background: Convalescent persons amounted to six males plus four females, two of whom were Hispanic.

CDR1 is SGHTA, CDR2 FQGNSA, per germline. Unmatched junction bases numbered 18, after V lost 5 bases and J lost 12 bases. The CDR3 length is 17 residues. The treatment denotes: roughly ten-day PBMC culture with coronavirus spike peptide pools or control peptides (ViraFEST assay). Concerning this clonotype itself: The antigen is unknown.

The Oncomine TCR Beta short-read assay was applied to DNA of cultured CD4+ T cells. Using its own MiXCR run on the PCR reads, TCRdb lists one record per CDR3 protein. The sample holds approximately 25,000 distinct CDR3 sequences; 49% are singletons and the top ten take about 5.9%. V gene TRBV7-2 combines with J gene TRBJ2-1; 11 nucleotides align to TRBD2. The TCR sequence derives from a human donor who had recovered from COVID-19. The source material was CD4+ T cells from blood, cultured in vitro. The CDR3 nucleotides are TGTGCCAGCAGCCCACAAACCGGGACTAGCGGAGGGCTTCGGCAGTTCTTC. It codes for CASSPQTGTSGGLRQFF.